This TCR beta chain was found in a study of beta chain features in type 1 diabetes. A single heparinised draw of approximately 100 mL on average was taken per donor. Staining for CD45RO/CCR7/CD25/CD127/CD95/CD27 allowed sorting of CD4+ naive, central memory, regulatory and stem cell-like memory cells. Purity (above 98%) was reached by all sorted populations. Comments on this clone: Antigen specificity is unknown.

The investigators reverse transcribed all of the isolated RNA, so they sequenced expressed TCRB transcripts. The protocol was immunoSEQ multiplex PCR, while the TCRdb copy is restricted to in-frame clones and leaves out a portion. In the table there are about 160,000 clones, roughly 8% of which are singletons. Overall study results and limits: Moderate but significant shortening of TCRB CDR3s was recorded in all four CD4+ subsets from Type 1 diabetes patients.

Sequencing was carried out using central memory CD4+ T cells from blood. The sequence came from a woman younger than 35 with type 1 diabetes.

The CDR3 reads CASSGGTGTDTQYF. CDR3 bases: TGTGCCAGCAGCGGAGGGACAGGCACAGATACGCAGTATTTT. The rearrangement joins TRBV7-9 to TRBJ2-3, with a possible D match to TRBD1 (7 bases). Trimming took off 5 bases at V and 1 base at J, with 10 bases between the two ends. The CDR3 has 14 residues. Germline CDR1 reads SEHNR; CDR2 reads FQNEAQ (reference sequence).